One and the same sample provided the 3 T cell receptor beta chains below, sequenced in a study of circulating and synovial CD4+ cells in juvenile arthritis. The protocol was immunoSEQ multiplex PCR, while the TCRdb copy is restricted to in-frame clones and leaves out a portion. Of tens of thousands of clones in the sample, around 95% were seen once. The specimen was CD4+ T cells from blood. These receptors originate from a human donor with juvenile idiopathic arthritis.

The chain links TRBV15 to TRBJ2-7; 7 nucleotides align to TRBD1. Germline V CDR1 and CDR2: LNHNV, YYDKDF (reference sequence). With V trimmed by 9 bases and J by 5 bases, 10 bases remained unmatched. This CDR3 has 13 residues. CDR3 DNA: TGTGCCACGACAAGGGGGCGCGCCCACGAGCAGTACTTC. It yields the protein CATTRGRAHEQYF.

This clone was recorded once. The V call is TRBV27, the J call TRBJ2-1; no clear D gene. Between the trimmed V and J ends, which lost 3 bases and 9 bases, there was a span of 9 bases. The germline V gene encodes CDR1 MNHEY and CDR2 SMNVEV (reference sequence). There are 12 residues in the CDR3. The CDR3 spells CASSFLGGEQFF. CDR3 coding DNA: TGTGCCAGCAGTTTTTTAGGCGGTGAGCAGTTCTTC.

The J gene is TRBJ2-5, the V gene TRBV5-4; the D gene is possibly TRBD1 (6 bases). The V gene's germline CDR1 is SGHNT and CDR2 YYREEE (reference sequence). This CDR3 comprises 15 residues. V was shortened by 0 bases and J by 0 bases, with 9 bases between the two germline ends. The CDR3 loop is CASSLGQGYQETQYF. CDR3 in DNA: TGTGCCAGCAGCTTGGGGCAGGGGTACCAAGAGACCCAGTACTTC.